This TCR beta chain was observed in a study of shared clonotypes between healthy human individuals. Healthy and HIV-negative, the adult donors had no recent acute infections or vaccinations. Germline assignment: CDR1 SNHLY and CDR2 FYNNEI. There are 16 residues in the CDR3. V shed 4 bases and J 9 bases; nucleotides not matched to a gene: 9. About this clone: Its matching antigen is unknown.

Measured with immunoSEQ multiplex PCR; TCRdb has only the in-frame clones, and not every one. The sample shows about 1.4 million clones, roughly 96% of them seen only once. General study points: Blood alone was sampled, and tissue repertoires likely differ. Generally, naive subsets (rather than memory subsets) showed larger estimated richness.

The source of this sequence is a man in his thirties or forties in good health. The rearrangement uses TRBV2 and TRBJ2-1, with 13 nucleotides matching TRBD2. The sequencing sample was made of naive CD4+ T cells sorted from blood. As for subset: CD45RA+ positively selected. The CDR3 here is CASSGGLAGVMTEQFF. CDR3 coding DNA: TGTGCCAGCAGTGGCGGACTAGCGGGAGTTATGACTGAGCAGTTCTTC.